The entry below gives a single T cell receptor beta chain sequence along with its context. What it recognizes is unknown. The sample belongs to a study of CD8+ T cells in alopecia areata. Study background: Treated patients were dosed with oral tofacitinib, taking 5 to 10 mg twice daily.

Extraction and reverse transcription of RNA yielded cDNA as the sequencing template. Assay: immunoSEQ multiplex PCR; the TCRdb copy retains only in-frame clones and omits some. The data hold 150,000 or so clones, with over 70% observed a single time. This CDR3 has 10 residues. V was cut by 7 bases and J by 12 bases, with 12 bases left in between. Germline CDR1 SQVTM, CDR2 ANQGSEA. Study-level findings and limits: Resident alphabeta T cells of normal skin are also sequenced in scalp samples.

Lesional scalp punch biopsies and peripheral blood came from alopecia areata patients. The chain joins TRBV29-1 to TRBJ1-4; D perhaps matches TRBD1 (5 bases). The sequenced sample was CD8+ T cells sorted from blood, obtained at week 0. The clonotype comes from a human donor with alopecia areata. CDR3 DNA: TGCAGCGCCGTTGGGGCAGAACTGTTTTTT. Amino acid sequence: CSAVGAELFF. Together with reference TRBV29-1 and TRBJ1-4, the CDR3 gives the full variable domain: SAVISQKPSRDICQRGTSLTIQCQVDSQVTMMFWYRQQPGQSLTLIATANQGSEATYESGFVIDKFPISRPNLTFSTLTVSNMSPEDSSIYLCSAVGAELFFGSGTQLSVL.